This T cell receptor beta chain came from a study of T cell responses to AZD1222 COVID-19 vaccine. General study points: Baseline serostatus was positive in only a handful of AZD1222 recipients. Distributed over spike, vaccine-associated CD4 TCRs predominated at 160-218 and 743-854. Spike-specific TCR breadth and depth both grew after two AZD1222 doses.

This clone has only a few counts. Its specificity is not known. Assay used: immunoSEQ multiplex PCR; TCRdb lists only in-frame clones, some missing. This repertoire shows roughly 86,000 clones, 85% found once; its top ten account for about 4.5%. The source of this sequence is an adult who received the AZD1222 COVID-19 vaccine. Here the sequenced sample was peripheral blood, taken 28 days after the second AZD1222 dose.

The CDR3 DNA reads TGTGCCAGTAGTATAGGGGACAGGGTTGTTGCAGAAGCTTTCTTT. It is translated as CASSIGDRVVAEAFF. V gene TRBV19 combines with J gene TRBJ1-1; 9 positions agree with TRBD1. The V segment lost 1 base and the J segment 8 bases; nucleotides outside the gene matches: 8. CDR1 and CDR2 from the germline V gene are LNHDA and SQIVND (reference sequence). CDR3 length: 15 residues.